The clone carrying this T cell receptor (beta chain) was seen many times. Its antigen is unknown. The read ends 3 residues before the CDR3 terminus; that terminus is restored from the germline J gene. With V trimmed by 5 bases and J by 1 base, 7 bases remained unmatched. Germline V gene sequence: CDR1 SGHTA, CDR2 FQGNSA. The CDR3 contains 15 residues. This sample was included in a study of T cell clonality in common variable immunodeficiency. Study-wide findings and caveats: Shared TCRbeta clones were fewer between CVID subjects than controls.

Here immunoSEQ multiplex PCR was the method, and the copy in TCRdb shows in-frame clones only, minus some. The sample shows some 50,000 clones, no singletons; the ten largest hold about 6.5%. The clonotype was recovered from a person aged 18 to 75 in good health. Sequencing was done on a sample of peripheral blood mononuclear cells. The rearrangement joins TRBV7-2 to TRBJ2-7; 8 bases agree with TRBD2. CDR3 bases read: TGTGCCAGCAGCCGGGGGGGAGACAGATCCTACGAG. Translated, it gives CASSRGGDRSYE. The entire CDR3 protein is CASSRGGDRSYEQYF.